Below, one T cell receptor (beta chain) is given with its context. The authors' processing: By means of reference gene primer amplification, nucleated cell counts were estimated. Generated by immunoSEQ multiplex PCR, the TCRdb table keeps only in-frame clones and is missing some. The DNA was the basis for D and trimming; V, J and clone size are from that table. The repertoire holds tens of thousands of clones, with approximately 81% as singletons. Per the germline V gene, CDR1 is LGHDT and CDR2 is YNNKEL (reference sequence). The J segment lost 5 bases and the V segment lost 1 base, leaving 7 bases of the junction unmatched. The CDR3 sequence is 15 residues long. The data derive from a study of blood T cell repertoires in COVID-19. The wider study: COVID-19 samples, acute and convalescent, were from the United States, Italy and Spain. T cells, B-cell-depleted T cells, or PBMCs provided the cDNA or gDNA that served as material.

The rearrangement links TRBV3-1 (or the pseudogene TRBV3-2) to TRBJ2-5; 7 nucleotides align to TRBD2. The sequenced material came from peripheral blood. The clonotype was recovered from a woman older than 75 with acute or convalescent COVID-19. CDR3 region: CASSQGPAGLETQYF. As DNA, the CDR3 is TGTGCCAGCAGCCAAGGCCCAGCGGGGTTGGAGACCCAGTACTTC.